This T cell receptor beta chain is from a study of a mutant IDH1 vaccine in newly diagnosed glioma. This table comes from immunoSEQ multiplex PCR, and its TCRdb copy is limited to in-frame clones, with some not included. The sample lists 90,000 to 95,000 clones; about 80% were seen once. Time point given: baseline, week 1 (first vaccination visit). Treatment specified: pre-vaccination baseline after standard-of-care therapy. CDR3 length: 12 residues. The germline V gene encodes CDR1 SGHTA and CDR2 FQGNSA. The V gene lost 1 base and the J gene lost 6 bases, with 7 bases spanning the gap. The genes are TRBV7-2 and TRBJ2-7; D may be TRBD1 (5 bases). Sequenced material: PBMCs, taken from a glioma patient treated with radiotherapy, temozolomide or both. The receptor comes from a woman aged 45 to 65 with glioma. CDR3 loop: CASSLGTSEQYF. CDR3 coding DNA: TGTGCCAGCAGCTTAGGGACATCCGAGCAGTACTTC.